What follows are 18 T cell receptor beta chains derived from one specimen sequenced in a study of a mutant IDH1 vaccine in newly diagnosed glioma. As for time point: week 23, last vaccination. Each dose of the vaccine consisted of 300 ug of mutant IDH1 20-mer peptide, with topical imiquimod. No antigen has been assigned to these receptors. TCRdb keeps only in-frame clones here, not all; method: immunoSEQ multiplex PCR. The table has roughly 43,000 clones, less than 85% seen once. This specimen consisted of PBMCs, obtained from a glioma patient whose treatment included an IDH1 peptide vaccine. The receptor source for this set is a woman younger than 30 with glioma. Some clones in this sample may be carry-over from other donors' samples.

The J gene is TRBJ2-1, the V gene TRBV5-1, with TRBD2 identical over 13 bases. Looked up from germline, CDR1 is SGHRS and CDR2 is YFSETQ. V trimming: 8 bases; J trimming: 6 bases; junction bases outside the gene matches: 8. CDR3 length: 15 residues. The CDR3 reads CASFLLAGGFNEQFF. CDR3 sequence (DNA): TGCGCCAGTTTCTTACTAGCGGGAGGGTTCAATGAGCAGTTCTTC.

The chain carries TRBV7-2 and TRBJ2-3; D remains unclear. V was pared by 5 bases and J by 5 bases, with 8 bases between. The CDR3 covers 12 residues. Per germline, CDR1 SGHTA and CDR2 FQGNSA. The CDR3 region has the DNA TGTGCCAGCAGCCTACGGCGAGATACGCAGTATTTT. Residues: CASSLRRDTQYF.

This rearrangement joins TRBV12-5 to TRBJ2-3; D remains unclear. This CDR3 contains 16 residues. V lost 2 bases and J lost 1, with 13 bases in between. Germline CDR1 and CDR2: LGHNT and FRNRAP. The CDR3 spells CASGLPRVRGTDTQYF. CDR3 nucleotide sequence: TGTGCTAGTGGTTTGCCACGGGTACGGGGCACAGATACGCAGTATTTT.

The CDR3 here is CASSQMEGWISPLHF. The CDR3 DNA is TGCGCCAGCAGCCAAATGGAGGGTTGGATATCACCCCTCCACTTT. The rearrangement uses TRBV4-3 and TRBJ1-6; D ambiguous. Germline-derived CDR1 and CDR2 are LGHNA and YSLEER. There are 15 residues in the CDR3. Deletions cut 2 bases from V and 10 bases from J, with 15 bases between.

CDR3 nucleotide sequence: TGTGCCAGCAGTGAAGTCAGAACCTACGAGCAGTACTTC. Protein product: CASSEVRTYEQYF. This chain joins TRBV6-1 and TRBJ2-7; D is undetermined. The CDR3 is made up of 13 amino acids. V was trimmed by 1 base and J by 2 bases, leaving 6 bases between them. Looked up from germline, CDR1 is MNHNS and CDR2 is SASEGT.

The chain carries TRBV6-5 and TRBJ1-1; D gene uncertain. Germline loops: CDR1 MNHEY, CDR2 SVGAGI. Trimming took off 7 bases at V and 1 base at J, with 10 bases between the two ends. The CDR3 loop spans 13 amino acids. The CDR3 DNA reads TGTGCCAGCACAAAGCGGGGGAACACTGAAGCTTTCTTT. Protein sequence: CASTKRGNTEAFF.

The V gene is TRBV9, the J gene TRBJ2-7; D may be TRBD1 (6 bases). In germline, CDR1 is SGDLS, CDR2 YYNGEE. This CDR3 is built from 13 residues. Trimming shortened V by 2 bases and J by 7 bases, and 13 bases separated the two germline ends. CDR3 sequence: CASSVGDIREQYF. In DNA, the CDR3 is TGTGCCAGCAGCGTGGGGGACATAAGGGAGCAGTACTTC.

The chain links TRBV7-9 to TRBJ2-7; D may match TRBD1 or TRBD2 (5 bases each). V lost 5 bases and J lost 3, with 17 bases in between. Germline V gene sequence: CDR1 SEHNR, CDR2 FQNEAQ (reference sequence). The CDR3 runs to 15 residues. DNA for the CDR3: TGTGCCAGCAGCCCCCCACGTGGGGGAAACTACGAGCAGTACTTC. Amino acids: CASSPPRGGNYEQYF.

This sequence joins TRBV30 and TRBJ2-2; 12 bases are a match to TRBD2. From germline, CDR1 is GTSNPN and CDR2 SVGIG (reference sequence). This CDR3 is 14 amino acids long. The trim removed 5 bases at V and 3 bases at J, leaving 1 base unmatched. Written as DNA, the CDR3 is TGTGCCTGGCGACTAGCGGGAGACACCGGGGAGCTGTTTTTT. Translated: CAWRLAGDTGELFF.

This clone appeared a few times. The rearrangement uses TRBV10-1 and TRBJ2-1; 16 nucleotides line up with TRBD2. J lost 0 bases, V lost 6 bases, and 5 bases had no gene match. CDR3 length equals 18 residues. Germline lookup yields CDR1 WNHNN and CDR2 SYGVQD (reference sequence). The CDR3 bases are TGCGCCAGCAGCTCGGGACTAGCGGGAGGGAGCTCCTACAATGAGCAGTTCTTC. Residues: CASSSGLAGGSSYNEQFF.

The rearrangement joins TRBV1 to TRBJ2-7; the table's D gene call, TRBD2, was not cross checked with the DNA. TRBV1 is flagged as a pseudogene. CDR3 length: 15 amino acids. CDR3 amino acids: CTSSQGLAGSYEQYF. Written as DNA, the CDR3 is TGCACCAGCAGCCAAGGCCTAGCGGGCTCCTACGAGCAGTACTTC.

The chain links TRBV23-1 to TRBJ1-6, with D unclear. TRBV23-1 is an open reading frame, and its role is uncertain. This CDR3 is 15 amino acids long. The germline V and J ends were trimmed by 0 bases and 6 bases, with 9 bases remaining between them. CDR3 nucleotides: TGCGCCAGCAGTCAATCCCGCTCCCCTAATTCACCCCTCCACTTT. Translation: CASSQSRSPNSPLHF.

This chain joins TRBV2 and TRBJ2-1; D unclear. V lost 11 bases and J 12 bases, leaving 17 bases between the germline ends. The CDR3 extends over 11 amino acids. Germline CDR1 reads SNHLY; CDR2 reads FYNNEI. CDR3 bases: TGTGCCTCAGCCGGCCCAACGGGGCAGTTCTTC. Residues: CASAGPTGQFF.

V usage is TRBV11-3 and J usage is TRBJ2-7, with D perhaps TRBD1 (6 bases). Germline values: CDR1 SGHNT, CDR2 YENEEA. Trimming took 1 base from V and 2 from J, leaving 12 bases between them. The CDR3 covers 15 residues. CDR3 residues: CASSLAAGETYEQYF. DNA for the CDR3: TGTGCCAGCAGCTTAGCGGCAGGGGAGACCTACGAGCAGTACTTC.

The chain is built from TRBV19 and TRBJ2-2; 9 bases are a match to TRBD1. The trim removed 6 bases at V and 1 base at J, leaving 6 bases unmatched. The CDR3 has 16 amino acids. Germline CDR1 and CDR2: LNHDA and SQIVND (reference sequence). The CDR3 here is CASRRPGQGNTGELFF. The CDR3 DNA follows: TGTGCCAGTAGAAGGCCGGGACAGGGGAACACCGGGGAGCTGTTTTTT. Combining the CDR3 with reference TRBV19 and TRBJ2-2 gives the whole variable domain DGGITQSPKYLFRKEGQNVTLSCEQNLNHDAMYWYRQDPGQGLRLIYYSQIVNDFQKGDIAEGYSVSREKKESFPLTVTSAQKNPTAFYLCASRRPGQGNTGELFFGEGSRLTVL.

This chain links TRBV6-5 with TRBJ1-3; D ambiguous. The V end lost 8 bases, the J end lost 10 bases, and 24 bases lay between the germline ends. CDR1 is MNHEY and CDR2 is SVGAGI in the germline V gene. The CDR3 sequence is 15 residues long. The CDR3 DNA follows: TGTGCCAGCGGTAAGTCCCCCCTCTGTGTTATTACCATATATTTT. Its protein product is CASGKSPLCVITIYF.

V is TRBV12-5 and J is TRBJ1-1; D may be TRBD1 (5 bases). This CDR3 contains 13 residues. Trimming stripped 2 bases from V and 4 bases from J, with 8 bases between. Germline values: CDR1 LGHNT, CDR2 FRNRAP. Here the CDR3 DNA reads TGTGCTAGTGGTTTGTCCGGGGGCACTGAAGCTTTCTTT. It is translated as CASGLSGGTEAFF. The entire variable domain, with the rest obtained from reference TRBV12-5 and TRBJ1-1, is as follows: DARVTQTPRHKVTEMGQEVTMRCQPILGHNTVFWYRQTMMQGLELLAYFRNRAPLDDSGMPKDRFSAEMPDATLATLKIQPSEPRDSAVYFCASGLSGGTEAFFGQGTRLTVV.

CDR3 sequence: CASTELAKNIQYF. CDR3 bases: TGTGCCAGCACCGAACTAGCCAAAAACATTCAGTACTTC. The chain employs TRBV6-1 and TRBJ2-4; D is unresolved. Deletions cut 7 bases from V and 0 bases from J, with 7 bases between. The CDR3 is 13 amino acids. Looked up from germline, CDR1 is MNHNS and CDR2 is SASEGT.